The 3 T cell receptor beta chains in this list originate from one sample, sequenced in a study of PD-L1 blockade in urothelial cancer. Time point noted: pretreatment peripheral blood. Repertoires were generated with immunoSEQ multiplex PCR, while TCRdb's copy carries only in-frame clones and drops some. The table includes more than 85,000 clones, over 75% detected once. Sequenced material: PBMCs, taken around atezolizumab (anti-PD-L1) treatment. These receptors were collected from a man in his sixties with urothelial cancer.

This chain uses TRBV5-3 with TRBJ2-4; TRBD1 matches at 11 bases. TRBV5-3 is filed as an ORF, its function uncertain. J gave up 7 bases and V 8 bases, and 8 bases lay outside the gene matches. The CDR3 runs 14 residues. The CDR3 DNA reads TGTGCCAGGAATGGACAGGGGGCCTGGAACATTCAGTACTTC. It encodes CARNGQGAWNIQYF.

This chain links TRBV19 with TRBJ1-2, with D possibly matching TRBD1 (5 bases). This CDR3 comprises 14 residues. Germline V gene sequence: CDR1 LNHDA, CDR2 SQIVND (reference sequence). Trimming stripped 5 bases from V and 4 bases from J, with 14 bases between. The CDR3 loop reads CASSPRQISYGYTF. The CDR3 region has the DNA TGTGCCAGTAGTCCCCGACAGATATCCTATGGCTACACCTTC.

The J gene is TRBJ1-2, the V gene TRBV28; 8 nucleotides line up with TRBD1. After removal of 4 bases from V and 4 bases from J, the junction contained 8 bases not matched to a gene. The CDR3 length is 15 residues. Germline assignment: CDR1 MDHEN and CDR2 SYDVKM. The CDR3 loop reads CASSSGQGAGYGYTF. The CDR3 DNA reads TGTGCCAGCAGTTCCGGGCAGGGGGCTGGCTATGGCTACACCTTC.